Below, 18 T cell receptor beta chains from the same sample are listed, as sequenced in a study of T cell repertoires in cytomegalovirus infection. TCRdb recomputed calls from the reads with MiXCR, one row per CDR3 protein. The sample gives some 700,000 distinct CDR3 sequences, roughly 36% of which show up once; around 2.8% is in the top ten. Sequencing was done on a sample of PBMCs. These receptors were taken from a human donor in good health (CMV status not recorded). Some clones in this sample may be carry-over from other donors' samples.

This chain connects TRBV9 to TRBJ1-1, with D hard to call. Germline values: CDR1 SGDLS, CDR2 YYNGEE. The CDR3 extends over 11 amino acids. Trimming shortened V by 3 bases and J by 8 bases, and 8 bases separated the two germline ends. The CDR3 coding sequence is TGTGCCAGCAGCGAGCAAATAGAAGCTTTCTTT. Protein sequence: CASSEQIEAFF.

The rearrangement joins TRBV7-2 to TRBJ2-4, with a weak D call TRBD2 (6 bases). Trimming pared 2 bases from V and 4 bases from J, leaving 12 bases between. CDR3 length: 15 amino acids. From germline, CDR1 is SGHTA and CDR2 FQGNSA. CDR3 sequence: CASSLWLRDKNIQYF. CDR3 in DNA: TGTGCCAGCAGCTTATGGTTGCGGGATAAAAACATTCAGTACTTC. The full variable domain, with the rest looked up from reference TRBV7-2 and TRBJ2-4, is GAGVSQSPSNKVTEKGKDVELRCDPISGHTALYWYRQSLGQGLEFLIYFQGNSAPDKSGLPSDRFSAERTGGSVSTLTIQRTQQEDSAVYLCASSLWLRDKNIQYFGAGTRLSVL.

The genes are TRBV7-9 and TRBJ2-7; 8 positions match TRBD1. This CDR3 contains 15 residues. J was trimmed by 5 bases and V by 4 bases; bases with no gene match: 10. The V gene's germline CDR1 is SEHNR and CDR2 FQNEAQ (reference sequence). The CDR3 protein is CASSSQRTGFHEQYF. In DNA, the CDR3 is TGTGCCAGCAGCTCCCAGCGGACAGGGTTCCACGAGCAGTACTTC.

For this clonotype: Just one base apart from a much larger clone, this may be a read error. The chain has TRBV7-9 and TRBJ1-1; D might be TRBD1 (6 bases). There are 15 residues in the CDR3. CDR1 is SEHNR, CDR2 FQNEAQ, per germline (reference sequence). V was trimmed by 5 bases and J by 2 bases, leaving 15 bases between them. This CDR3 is CASSRGGGINTEAFF. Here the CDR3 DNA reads TGTGCCAGCAGCAGGGGGGGGGGCATTAACACTGAAGCTTTCTTT.

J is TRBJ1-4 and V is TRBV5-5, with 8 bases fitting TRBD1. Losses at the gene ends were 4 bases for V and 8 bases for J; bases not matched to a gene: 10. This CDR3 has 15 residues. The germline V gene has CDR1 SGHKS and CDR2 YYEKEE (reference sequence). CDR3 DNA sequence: TGTGCCAGCAGCCCTGTTGGACAGGGCGGGGAAAAACTGTTTTTT. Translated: CASSPVGQGGEKLFF.

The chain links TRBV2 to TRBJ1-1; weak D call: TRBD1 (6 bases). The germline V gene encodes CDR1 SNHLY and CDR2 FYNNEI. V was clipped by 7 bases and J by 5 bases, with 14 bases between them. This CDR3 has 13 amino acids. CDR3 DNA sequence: TGTGCCAGCACATACAGGGATTCGACTGAAGCTTTCTTT. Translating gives CASTYRDSTEAFF.

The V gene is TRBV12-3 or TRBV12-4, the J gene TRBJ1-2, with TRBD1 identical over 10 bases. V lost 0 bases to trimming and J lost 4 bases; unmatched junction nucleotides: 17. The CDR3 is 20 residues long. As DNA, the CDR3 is TGTGCCAGCAGTTTAGCCCGGGCGGTTGGGGGACAGGGGCCGACCTATGGCTACACCTTC. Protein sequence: CASSLARAVGGQGPTYGYTF.

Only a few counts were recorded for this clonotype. CDR3 sequence reads: CSGILAGSYNEQFF. CDR3 DNA sequence: TGCAGCGGGATCCTAGCAGGCTCCTACAATGAGCAGTTCTTC. The chain combines TRBV29-1 with TRBJ2-1, with D perhaps TRBD2 (5 bases). This CDR3 has 14 amino acids. The V and J ends lost 7 bases and 0 bases respectively, with 13 bases between them. CDR1 is SQVTM and CDR2 is ANQGSEA in the germline V gene.

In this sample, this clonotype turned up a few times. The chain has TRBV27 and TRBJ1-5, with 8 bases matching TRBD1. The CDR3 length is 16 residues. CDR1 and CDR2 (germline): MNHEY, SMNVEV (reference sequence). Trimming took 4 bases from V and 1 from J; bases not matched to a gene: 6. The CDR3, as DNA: TGTGCCAGCAGTTCACGGACAGGGAGGAGCAATCAGCCCCAGCATTTT. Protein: CASSSRTGRSNQPQHF.

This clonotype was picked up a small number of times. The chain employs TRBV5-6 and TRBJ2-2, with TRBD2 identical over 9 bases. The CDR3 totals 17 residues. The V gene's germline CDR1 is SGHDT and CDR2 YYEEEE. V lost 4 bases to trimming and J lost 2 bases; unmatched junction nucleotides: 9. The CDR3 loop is CASSEVGGRANTGELFF. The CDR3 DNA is TGTGCCAGCAGCGAGGTTGGCGGGAGGGCCAACACCGGGGAGCTGTTTTTT.

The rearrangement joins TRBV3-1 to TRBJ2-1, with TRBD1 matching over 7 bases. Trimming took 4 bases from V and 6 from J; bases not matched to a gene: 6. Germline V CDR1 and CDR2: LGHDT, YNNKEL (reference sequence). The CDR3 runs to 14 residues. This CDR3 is CASSRETGANEQFF. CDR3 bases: TGTGCCAGCAGCCGCGAAACAGGGGCCAATGAGCAGTTCTTC.

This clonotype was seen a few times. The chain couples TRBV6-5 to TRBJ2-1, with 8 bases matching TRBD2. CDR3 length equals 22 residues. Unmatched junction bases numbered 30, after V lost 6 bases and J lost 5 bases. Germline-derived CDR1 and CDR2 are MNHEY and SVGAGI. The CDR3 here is CASRVRGRLFGGGRPRDNEQFF. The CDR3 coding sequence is TGTGCCAGCAGAGTTAGAGGGAGGTTGTTTGGGGGCGGGAGGCCTCGGGACAATGAGCAGTTCTTC.

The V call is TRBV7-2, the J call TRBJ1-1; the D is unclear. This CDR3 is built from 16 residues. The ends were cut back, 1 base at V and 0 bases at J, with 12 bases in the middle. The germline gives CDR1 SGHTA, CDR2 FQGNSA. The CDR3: CASSLVFRMVNTEAFF. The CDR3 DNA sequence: TGTGCCAGCAGCTTAGTATTTAGGATGGTGAACACTGAAGCTTTCTTT.

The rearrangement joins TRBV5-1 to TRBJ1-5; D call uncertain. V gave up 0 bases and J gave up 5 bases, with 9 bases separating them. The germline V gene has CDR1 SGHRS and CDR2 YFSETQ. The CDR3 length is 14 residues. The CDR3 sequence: CASSLGDPDQPQHF. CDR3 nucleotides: TGCGCCAGCAGCTTGGGGGATCCCGATCAGCCCCAGCATTTT. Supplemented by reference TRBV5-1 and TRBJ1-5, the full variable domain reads KAGVTQTPRYLIKTRGQQVTLSCSPISGHRSVSWYQQTPGQGLQFLFEYFSETQRNKGNFPGRFSGRQFSNSRSEMNVSTLELGDSALYLCASSLGDPDQPQHFGDGTRLSIL.

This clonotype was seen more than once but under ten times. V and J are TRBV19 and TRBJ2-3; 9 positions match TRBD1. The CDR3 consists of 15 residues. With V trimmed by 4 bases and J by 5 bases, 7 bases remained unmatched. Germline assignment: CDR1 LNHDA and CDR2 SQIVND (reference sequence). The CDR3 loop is CASSTGQGSGDTQYF. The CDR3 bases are TGTGCCAGTAGTACCGGACAGGGGTCGGGAGATACGCAGTATTTT.

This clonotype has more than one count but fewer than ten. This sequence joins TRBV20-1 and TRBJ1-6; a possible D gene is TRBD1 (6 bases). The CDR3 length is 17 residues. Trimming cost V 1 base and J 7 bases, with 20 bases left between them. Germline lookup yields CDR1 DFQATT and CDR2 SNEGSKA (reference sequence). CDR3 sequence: CSARVDRSLVGNSPLHF. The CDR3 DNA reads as TGCAGTGCTAGAGTCGACAGGTCCTTGGTCGGGAATTCACCCCTCCACTTT.

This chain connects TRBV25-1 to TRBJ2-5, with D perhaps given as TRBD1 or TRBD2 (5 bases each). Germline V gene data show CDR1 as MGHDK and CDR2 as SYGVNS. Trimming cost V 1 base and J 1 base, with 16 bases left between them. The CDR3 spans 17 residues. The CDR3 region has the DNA TGTGCCAGCAGTGAATTTGAGGGGAAAGGTTTCCAAGAGACCCAGTACTTC. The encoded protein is CASSEFEGKGFQETQYF.

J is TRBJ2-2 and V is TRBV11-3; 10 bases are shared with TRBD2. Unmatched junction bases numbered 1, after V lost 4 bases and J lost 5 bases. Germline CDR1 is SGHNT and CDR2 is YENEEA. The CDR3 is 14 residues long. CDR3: CASSSTSGTGELFF. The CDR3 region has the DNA TGTGCCAGCAGCTCGACTAGCGGGACCGGGGAGCTGTTTTTT. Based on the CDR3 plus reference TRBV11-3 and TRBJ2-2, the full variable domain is EAGVVQSPRYKIIEKKQPVAFWCNPISGHNTLYWYLQNLGQGPELLIRYENEEAVDDSQLPKDRFSAERLKGVDSTLKIQPAELGDSAVYLCASSSTSGTGELFFGEGSRLTVL.